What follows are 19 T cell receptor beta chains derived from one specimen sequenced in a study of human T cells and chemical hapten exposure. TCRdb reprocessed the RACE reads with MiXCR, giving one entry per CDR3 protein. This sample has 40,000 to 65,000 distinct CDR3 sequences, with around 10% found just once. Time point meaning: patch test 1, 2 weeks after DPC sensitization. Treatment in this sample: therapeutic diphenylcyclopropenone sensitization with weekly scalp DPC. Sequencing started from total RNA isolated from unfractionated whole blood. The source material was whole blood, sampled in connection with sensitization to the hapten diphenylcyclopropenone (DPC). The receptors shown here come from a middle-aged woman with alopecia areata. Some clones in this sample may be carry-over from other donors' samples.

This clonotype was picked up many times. The CDR3 nucleotides are TGTGCCAGCAGTTTTTGGGGGACAGAAAGCTATGGCTACACCTTC. It codes for CASSFWGTESYGYTF. This rearrangement joins TRBV12-3 or TRBV12-4 to TRBJ1-2; 7 nucleotides line up with TRBD1. After removal of 3 bases from V and 4 bases from J, the junction contained 8 bases not matched to a gene. This CDR3 region has 15 residues.

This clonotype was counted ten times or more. CDR3 bases: TGTGCCAGCAGTTTAACCGGACAGGGGACGAACACTGAAGCTTTCTTT. Protein product: CASSLTGQGTNTEAFF. The chain carries TRBV12-3 or TRBV12-4 and TRBJ1-1, with TRBD1 matching over 9 bases. The CDR3 runs to 16 residues. J was trimmed by 1 base and V by 2 bases; bases with no gene match: 5.

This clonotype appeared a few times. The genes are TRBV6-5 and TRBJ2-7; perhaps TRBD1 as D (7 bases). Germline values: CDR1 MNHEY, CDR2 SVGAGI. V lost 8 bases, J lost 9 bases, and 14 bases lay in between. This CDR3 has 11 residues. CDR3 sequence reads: CASGGGLRQYF. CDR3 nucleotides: TGTGCCAGCGGAGGGGGCTTACGGCAGTACTTC.

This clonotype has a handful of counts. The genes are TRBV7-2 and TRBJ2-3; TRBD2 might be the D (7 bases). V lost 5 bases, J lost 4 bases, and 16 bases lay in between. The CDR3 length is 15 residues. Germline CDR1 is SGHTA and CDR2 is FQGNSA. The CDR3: CASSLVGGPSDTQYF. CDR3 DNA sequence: TGTGCCAGCAGCCTCGTCGGGGGGCCTTCAGATACGCAGTATTTT.

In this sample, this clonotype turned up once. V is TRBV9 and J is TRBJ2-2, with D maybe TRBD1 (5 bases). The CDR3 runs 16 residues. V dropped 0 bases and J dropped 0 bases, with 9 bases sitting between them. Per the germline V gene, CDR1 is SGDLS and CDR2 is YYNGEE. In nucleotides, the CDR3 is TGTGCCAGCAGCGTAGGCGGCAGGGCGAACACCGGGGAGCTGTTTTTT. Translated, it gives CASSVGGRANTGELFF.

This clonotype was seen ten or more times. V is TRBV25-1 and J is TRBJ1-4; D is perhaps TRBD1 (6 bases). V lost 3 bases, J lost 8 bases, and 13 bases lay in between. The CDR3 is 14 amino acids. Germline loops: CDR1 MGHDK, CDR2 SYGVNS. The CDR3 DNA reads TGTGCCAGCAGTGAGGGCAGGGGAGGGGAAAAACTGTTTTTT. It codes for CASSEGRGGEKLFF. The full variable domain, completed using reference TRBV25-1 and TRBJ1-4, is EADIYQTPRYLVIGTGKKITLECSQTMGHDKMYWYQQDPGMELHLIHYSYGVNSTEKGDLSSESTVSRIRTEHFPLTLESARPSHTSQYLCASSEGRGGEKLFFGSGTQLSVL.

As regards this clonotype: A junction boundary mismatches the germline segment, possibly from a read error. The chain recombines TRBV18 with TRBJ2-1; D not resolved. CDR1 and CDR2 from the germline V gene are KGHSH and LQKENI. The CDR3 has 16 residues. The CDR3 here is CTSSPQPDFSYNEQFF. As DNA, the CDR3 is TGTACCAGCTCCCCCCAACCTGATTTCTCCTACAATGAGCAGTTCTTC.

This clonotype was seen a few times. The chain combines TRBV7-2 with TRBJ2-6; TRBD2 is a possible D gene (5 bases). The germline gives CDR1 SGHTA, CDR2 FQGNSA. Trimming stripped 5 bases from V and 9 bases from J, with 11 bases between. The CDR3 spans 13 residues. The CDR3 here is CASSLLEGNVLTF. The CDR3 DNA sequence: TGTGCCAGCAGCCTACTAGAGGGCAACGTCCTGACTTTC.

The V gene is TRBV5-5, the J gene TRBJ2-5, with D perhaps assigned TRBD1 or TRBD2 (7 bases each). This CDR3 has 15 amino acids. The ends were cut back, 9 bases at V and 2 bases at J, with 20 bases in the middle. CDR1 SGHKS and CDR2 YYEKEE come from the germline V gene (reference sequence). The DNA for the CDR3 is TGTGCCACCATAGCAGGGGGGGCCGTTCAAGAGACCCAGTACTTC. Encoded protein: CATIAGGAVQETQYF. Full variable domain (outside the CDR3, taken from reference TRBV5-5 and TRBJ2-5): DAGVTQSPTHLIKTRGQQVTLRCSPISGHKSVSWYQQVLGQGPQFIFQYYEKEERGRGNFPDRFSARQFPNYSSELNVNALLLGDSALYLCATIAGGAVQETQYFGPGTRLLVL.

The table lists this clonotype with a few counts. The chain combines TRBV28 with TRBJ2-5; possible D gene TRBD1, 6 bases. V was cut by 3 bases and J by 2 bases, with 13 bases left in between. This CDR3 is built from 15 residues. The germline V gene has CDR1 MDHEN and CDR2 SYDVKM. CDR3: CASSLRAGAQETQYF. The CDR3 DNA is TGTGCCAGCAGTTTGCGAGCAGGGGCTCAAGAGACCCAGTACTTC.

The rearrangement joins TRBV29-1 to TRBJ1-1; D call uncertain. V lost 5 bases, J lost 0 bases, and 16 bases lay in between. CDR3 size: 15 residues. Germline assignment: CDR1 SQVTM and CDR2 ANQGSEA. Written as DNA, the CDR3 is TGCAGCGTTTGGGGTGCCGGTTCAATGAACACTGAAGCTTTCTTT. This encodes CSVWGAGSMNTEAFF.

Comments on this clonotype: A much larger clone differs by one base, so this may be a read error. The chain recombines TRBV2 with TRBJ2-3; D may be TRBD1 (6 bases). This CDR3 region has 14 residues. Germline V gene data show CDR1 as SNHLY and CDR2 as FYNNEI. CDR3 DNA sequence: TGTGTCAGCACCAGACAGGAGATAGGCGATACGCAGTATTTT. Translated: CVSTRQEIGDTQYF.

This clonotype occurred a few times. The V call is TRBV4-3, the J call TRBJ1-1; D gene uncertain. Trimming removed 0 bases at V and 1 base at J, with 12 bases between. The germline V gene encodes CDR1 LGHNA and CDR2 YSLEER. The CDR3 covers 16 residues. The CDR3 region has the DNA TGCGCCAGCAGCCAAGATTTGCACGGTCGGAACACTGAAGCTTTCTTT. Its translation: CASSQDLHGRNTEAFF.

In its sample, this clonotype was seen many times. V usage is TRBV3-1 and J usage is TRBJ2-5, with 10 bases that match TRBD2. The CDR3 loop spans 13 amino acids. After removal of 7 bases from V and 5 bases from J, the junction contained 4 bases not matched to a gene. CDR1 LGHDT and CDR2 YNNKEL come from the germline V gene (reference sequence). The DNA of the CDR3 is TGTGCCAGCACCCTAGCGGGAGAGGAGACCCAGTACTTC. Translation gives CASTLAGEETQYF.

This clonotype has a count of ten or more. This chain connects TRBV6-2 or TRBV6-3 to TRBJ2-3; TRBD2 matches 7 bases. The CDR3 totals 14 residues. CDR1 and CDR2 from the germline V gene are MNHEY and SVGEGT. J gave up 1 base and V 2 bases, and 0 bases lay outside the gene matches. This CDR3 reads CASSYAGGTDTQYF. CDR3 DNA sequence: TGTGCCAGCAGTTACGCGGGAGGCACAGATACGCAGTATTTT.

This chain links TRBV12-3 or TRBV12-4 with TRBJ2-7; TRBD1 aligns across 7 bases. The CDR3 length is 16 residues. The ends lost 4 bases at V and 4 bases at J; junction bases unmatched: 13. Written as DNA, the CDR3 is TGTGCCAGCAGTTGGGGGACGGGACAGCGGATGTACGAGCAGTACTTC. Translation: CASSWGTGQRMYEQYF.

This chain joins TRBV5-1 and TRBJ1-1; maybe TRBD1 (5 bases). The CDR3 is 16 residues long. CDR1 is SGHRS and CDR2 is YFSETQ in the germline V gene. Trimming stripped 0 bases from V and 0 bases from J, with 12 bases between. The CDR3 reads CASSLAGHTMNTEAFF. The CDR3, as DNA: TGCGCCAGCAGCTTGGCCGGACATACCATGAACACTGAAGCTTTCTTT.

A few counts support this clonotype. The CDR3 is CASSLQGTSPYF. CDR3 in DNA: TGCGCCAGCAGCTTGCAAGGGACATCCCCGTACTTC. The chain employs TRBV5-1 and TRBJ2-7; the D gene is possibly TRBD1 (6 bases). Trimming took 1 base from V and 12 from J, leaving 14 bases between them. The CDR3 contains 12 residues. Germline assignment: CDR1 SGHRS and CDR2 YFSETQ.

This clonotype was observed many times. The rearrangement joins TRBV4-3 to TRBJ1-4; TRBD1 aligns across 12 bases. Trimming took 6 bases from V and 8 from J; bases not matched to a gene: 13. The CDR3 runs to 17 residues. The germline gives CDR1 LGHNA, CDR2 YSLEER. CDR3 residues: CASSPGTGGETGEKLFF. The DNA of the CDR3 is TGCGCCAGCAGTCCCGGGACAGGGGGCGAAACGGGGGAAAAACTGTTTTTT.